Detailed here is one T cell receptor beta chain. Authors' analysis steps: Reference gene primer amplification yielded estimated nucleated cell counts. Profiling relied on immunoSEQ multiplex PCR, and the TCRdb table lists in-frame clones only, not all of them. The V and J calls and clone size come from that table; D and trimming were worked out from the DNA. The table has under 450,000 clones, 87% seen once. These data are taken from a study of blood T cell repertoires in COVID-19. The CDR3 covers 12 residues. Germline V gene lookup returns CDR1 SEHNR and CDR2 FQNEAQ (reference sequence). Deletions cut 4 bases from V and 4 bases from J, with 4 bases between.

This sequence was found in a woman in her thirties who had recovered from COVID-19. Sample: PBMCs or T cells enriched from blood (not recorded which). The V call is TRBV7-9, the J call TRBJ2-2; D remains ambiguous. CDR3 in amino acids: CASSSSTGELFF. The CDR3, as DNA: TGTGCCAGCAGCTCGAGCACCGGGGAGCTGTTTTTT.